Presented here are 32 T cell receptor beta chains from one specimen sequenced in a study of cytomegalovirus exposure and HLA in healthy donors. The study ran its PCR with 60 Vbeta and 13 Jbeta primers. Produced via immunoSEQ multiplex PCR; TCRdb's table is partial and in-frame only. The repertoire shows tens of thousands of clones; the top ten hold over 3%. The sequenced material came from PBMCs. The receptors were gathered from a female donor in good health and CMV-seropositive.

The CDR3 DNA is TGTGCCAGCAGCTTCACAGGACCCTACGAGCAGTACTTC. The encoded protein is CASSFTGPYEQYF. The chain carries TRBV7-9 and TRBJ2-7, with a tentative D call TRBD1 (5 bases). Looked up from germline, CDR1 is SEHNR and CDR2 is FQNEAQ (reference sequence). Trimming cost V 3 bases and J 2 bases, with 8 bases left between them. The CDR3 is 13 amino acids.

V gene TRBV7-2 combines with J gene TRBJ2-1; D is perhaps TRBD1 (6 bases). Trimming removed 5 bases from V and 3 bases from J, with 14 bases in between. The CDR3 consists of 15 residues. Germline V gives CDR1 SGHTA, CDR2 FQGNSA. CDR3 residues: CASSLNRVGYNEQFF. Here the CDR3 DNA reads TGTGCCAGCAGCCTAAACAGGGTAGGCTACAATGAGCAGTTCTTC.

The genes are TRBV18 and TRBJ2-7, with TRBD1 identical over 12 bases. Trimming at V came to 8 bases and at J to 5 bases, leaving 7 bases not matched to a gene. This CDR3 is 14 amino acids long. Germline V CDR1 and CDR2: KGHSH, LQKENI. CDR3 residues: CASKGQGARDEQYF. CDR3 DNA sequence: TGTGCCAGCAAGGGACAGGGGGCTAGGGACGAGCAGTACTTC.

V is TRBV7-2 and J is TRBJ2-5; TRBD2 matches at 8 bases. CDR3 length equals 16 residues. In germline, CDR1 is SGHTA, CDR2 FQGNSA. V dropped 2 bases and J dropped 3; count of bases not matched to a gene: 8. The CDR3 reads CASSLTSGLGEETQYF. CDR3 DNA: TGTGCCAGCAGCTTAACGTCGGGACTAGGGGAAGAGACCCAGTACTTC.

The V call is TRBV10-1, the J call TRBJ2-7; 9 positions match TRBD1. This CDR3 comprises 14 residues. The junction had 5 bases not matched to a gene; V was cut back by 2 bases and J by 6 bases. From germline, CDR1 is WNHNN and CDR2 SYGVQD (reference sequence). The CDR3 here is CASSEAGTGSEQYF. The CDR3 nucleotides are TGCGCCAGCAGTGAGGCCGGGACAGGGAGCGAGCAGTACTTC.

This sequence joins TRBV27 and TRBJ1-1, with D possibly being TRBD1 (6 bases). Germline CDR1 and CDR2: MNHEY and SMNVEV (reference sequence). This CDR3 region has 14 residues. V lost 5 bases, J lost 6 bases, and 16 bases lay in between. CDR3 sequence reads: CASSADRSSAEAFF. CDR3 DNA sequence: TGTGCCAGCAGTGCCGACAGGAGCTCGGCTGAAGCTTTCTTT.

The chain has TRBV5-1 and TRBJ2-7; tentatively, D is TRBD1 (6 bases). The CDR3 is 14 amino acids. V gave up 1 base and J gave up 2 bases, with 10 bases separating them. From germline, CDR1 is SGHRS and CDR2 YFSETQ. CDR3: CASSLTGQPYEQYF. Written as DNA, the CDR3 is TGCGCCAGCAGCTTGACAGGACAGCCCTACGAGCAGTACTTC.

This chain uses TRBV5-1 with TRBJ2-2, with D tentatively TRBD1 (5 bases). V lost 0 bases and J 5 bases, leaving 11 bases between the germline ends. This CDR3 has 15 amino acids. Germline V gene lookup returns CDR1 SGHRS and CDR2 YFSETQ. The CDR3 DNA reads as TGCGCCAGCAGCTTGGCAGTAGGGGAAACCGGGGAGCTGTTTTTT. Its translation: CASSLAVGETGELFF.

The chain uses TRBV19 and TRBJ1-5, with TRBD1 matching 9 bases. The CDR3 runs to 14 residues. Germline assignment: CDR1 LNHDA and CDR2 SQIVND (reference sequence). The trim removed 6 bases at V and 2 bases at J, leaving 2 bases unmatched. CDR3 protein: CASRRDRGNQPQHF. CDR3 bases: TGTGCCAGTAGGAGGGACAGGGGCAATCAGCCCCAGCATTTT.

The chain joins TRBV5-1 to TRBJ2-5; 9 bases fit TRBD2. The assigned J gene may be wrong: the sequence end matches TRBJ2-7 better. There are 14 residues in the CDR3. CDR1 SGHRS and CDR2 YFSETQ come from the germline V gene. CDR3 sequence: CASRQGSGSGEQYF. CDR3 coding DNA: TGCGCCAGCAGGCAGGGTAGCGGGAGCGGCGAGCAGTACTTC.

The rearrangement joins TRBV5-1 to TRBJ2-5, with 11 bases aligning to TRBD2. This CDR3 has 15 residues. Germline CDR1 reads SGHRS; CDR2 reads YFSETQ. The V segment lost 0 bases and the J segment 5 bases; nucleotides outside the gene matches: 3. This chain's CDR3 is CASSLVAGGPETQYF. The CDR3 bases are TGCGCCAGCAGCTTGGTAGCGGGGGGGCCGGAGACCCAGTACTTC.

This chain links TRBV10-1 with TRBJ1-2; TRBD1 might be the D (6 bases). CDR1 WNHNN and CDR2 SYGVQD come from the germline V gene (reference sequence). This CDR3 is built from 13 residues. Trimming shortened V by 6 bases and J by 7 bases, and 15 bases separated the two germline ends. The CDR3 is CASRLVQGIGYTF. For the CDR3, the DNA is TGCGCCAGCAGATTAGTACAGGGAATTGGCTACACCTTC.

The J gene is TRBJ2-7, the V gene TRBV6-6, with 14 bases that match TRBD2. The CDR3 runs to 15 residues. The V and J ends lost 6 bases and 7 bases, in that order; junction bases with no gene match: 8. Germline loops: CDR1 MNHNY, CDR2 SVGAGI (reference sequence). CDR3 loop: CASSSGLAGGGEQYF. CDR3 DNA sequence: TGTGCCAGCAGCTCAGGACTAGCGGGGGGCGGGGAGCAGTACTTC.

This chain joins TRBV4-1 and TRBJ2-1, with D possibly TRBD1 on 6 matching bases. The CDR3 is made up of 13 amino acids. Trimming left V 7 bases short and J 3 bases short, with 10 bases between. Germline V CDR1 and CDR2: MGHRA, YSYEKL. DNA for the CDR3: TGCGCCAGCAACAGGGTTGGCTACAATGAGCAGTTCTTC. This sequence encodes CASNRVGYNEQFF.

Written as DNA, the CDR3 is TGTGCCCCGCTTCAGGACACATGCTACGCCTACGAGCAGTACTTC. Protein: CAPLQDTCYAYEQYF. The V and J genes are TRBV6-1 and TRBJ2-7, with a weak D call TRBD1 (5 bases). The CDR3 contains 15 residues. The V and J ends lost 11 bases and 2 bases respectively, with 22 bases between them. Germline CDR1 reads MNHNS; CDR2 reads SASEGT.

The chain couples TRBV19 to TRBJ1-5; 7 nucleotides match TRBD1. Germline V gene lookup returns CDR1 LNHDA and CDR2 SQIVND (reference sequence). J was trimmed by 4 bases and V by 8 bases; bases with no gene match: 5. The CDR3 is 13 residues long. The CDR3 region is CASSGTVNQPQHF. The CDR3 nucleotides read TGTGCCAGTTCCGGGACAGTGAATCAGCCCCAGCATTTT.

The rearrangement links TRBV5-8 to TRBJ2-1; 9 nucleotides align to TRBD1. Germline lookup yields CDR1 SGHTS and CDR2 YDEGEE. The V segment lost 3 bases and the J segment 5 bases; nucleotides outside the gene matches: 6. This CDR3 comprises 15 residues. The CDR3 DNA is TGTGCCAGCAGCTCTACCGGGACAGGGAACAATGAGCAGTTCTTC. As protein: CASSSTGTGNNEQFF.

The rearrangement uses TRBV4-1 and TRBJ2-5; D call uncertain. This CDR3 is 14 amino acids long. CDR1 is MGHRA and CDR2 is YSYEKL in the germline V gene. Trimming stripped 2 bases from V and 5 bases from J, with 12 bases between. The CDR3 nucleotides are TGCGCCAGCAGCCAACAGTGGGCCCAGGAGACCCAGTACTTC. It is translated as CASSQQWAQETQYF.

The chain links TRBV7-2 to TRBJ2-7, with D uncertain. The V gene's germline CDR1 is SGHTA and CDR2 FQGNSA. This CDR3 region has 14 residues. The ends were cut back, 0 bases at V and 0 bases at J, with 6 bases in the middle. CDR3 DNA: TGTGCCAGCAGCTTAGCGCACAGCTCCTACGAGCAGTACTTC. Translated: CASSLAHSSYEQYF.

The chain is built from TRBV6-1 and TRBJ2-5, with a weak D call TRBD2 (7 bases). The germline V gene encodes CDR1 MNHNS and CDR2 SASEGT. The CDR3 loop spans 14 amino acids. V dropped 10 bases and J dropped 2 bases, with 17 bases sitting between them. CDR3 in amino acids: CANAAGGQQETQYF. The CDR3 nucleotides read TGTGCCAACGCTGCCGGGGGGCAGCAAGAGACCCAGTACTTC.

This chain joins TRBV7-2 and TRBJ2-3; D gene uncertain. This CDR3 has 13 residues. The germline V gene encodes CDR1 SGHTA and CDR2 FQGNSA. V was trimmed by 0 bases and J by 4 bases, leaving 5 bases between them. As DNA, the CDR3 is TGTGCCAGCAGCTTAGCTTCCGCAGATACGCAGTATTTT. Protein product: CASSLASADTQYF.

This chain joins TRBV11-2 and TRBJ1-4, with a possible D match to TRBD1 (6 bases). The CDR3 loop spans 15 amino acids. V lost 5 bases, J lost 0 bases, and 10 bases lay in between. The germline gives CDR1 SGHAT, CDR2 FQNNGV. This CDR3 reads CASSPNRATNEKLFF. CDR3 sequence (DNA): TGTGCCAGCAGCCCAAACAGGGCAACTAATGAAAAACTGTTTTTT.

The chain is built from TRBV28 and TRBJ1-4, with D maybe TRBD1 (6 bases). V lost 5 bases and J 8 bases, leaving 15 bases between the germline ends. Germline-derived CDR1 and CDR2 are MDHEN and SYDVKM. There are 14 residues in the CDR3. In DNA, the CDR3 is TGTGCCAGCAGTACACAGGGTATAGAGGAAAAACTGTTTTTT. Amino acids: CASSTQGIEEKLFF.

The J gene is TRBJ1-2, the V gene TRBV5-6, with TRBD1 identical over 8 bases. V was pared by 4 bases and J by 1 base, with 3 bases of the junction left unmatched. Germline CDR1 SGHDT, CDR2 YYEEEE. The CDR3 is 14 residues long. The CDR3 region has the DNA TGTGCCAGCAGCCCAGGACAGGGTAACTATGGCTACACCTTC. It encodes CASSPGQGNYGYTF.

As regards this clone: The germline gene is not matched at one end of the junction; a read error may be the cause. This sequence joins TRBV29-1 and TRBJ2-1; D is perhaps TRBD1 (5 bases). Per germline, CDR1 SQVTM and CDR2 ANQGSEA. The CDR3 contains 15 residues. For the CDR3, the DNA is TGCAGCCAGAATGACAGTTACTTCTCCGACAATGAGCAGTTCTTC. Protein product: CSQNDSYFSDNEQFF.

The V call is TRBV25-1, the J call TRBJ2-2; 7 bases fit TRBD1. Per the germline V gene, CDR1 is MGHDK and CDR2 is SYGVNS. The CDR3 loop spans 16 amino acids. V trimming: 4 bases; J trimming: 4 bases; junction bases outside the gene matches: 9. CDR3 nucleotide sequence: TGTGCCAGCAGTGGGCCAGGGGGATACCCCACCGGGGAGCTGTTTTTT. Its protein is CASSGPGGYPTGELFF.

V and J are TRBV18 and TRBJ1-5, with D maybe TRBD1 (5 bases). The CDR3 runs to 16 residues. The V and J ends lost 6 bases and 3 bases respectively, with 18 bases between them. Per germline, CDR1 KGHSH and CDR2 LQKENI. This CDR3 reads CASSHGVAGSNQPQHF. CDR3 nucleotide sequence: TGTGCCAGCTCCCACGGCGTAGCAGGGTCCAATCAGCCCCAGCATTTT.

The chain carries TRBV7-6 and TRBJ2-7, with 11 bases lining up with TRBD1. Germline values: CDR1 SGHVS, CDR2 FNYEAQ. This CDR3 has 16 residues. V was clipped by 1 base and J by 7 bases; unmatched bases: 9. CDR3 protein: CASSLGTGTGGLEQYF. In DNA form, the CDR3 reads TGTGCCAGCAGCTTAGGGACCGGGACAGGGGGGTTGGAGCAGTACTTC. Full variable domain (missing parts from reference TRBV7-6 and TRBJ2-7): GAGVSQSPRYKVTKRGQDVALRCDPISGHVSLYWYRQALGQGPEFLTYFNYEAQQDKSGLPNDRFSAERPEGSISTLTIQRTEQRDSAMYRCASSLGTGTGGLEQYFGPGTRLTVT.

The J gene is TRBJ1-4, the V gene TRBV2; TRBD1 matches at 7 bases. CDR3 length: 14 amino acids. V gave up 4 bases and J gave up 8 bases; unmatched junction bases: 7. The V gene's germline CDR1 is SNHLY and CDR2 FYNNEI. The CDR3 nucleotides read TGTGCCAGCAGTGTACAGGGGCCAGGGGAAAAACTGTTTTTT. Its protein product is CASSVQGPGEKLFF.

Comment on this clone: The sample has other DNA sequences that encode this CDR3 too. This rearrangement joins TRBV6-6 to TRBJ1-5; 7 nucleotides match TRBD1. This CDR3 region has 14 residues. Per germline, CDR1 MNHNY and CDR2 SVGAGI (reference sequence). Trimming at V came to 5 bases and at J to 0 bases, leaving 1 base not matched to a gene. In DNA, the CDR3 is TGTGCCAGCAGTCGGGACAGTAGCAATCAGCCCCAGCATTTT. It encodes CASSRDSSNQPQHF.

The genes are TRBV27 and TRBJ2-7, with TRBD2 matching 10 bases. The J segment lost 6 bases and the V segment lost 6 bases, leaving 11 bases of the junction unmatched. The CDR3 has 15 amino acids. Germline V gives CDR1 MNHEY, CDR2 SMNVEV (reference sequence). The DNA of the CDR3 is TGTGCCAGCAGACCCGGAGAGCGGGAGGGCCGCGAGCAGTACTTC. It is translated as CASRPGEREGREQYF.

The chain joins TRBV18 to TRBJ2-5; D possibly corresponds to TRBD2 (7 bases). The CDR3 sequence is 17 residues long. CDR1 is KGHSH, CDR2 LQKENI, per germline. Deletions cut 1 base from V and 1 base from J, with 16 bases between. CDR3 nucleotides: TGTGCCAGCTCACCACGAGGGGGGGCCCGCATCCAAGAGACCCAGTACTTC. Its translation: CASSPRGGARIQETQYF.